The 22 T cell receptor beta chains in this list originate from one sample, sequenced in a study of T cell responses to AZD1222 COVID-19 vaccine. Data came from immunoSEQ multiplex PCR; TCRdb stores just in-frame clones and leaves some out. Of around 100,000 clones listed, 85% are singletons. The sample consisted of peripheral blood, taken 28 days after the second AZD1222 dose. The receptor source for this set is an adult who received the AZD1222 COVID-19 vaccine.

The chain is built from TRBV6-5 and TRBJ2-1, with a tentative D call TRBD2 (6 bases). Per the germline V gene, CDR1 is MNHEY and CDR2 is SVGAGI. V was clipped by 0 bases and J by 6 bases, with 12 bases between them. The CDR3 is 15 amino acids. CDR3 in amino acids: CASSYSILGGNEQFF. CDR3 DNA sequence: TGTGCCAGCAGTTACTCGATTCTCGGGGGCAATGAGCAGTTCTTC.

J is TRBJ1-2 and V is TRBV28; D is unresolved. V was clipped by 1 base and J by 7 bases, with 13 bases between them. Germline V gives CDR1 MDHEN, CDR2 SYDVKM. This CDR3 has 14 amino acids. DNA of the CDR3: TGTGCCAGCAGTTTATCGGCAGCCCGCGGTGGCTACACCTTC. Protein: CASSLSAARGGYTF.

This chain connects TRBV7-9 to TRBJ2-3, with D hard to call. Per the germline V gene, CDR1 is SEHNR and CDR2 is FQNEAQ (reference sequence). The CDR3 sequence is 13 residues long. Trimming pared 3 bases from V and 3 bases from J, leaving 7 bases between. CDR3 loop: CASSFLATDTQYF. The CDR3 DNA follows: TGTGCCAGCAGCTTCTTAGCAACAGATACGCAGTATTTT.

This sequence joins TRBV7-3 and TRBJ2-3, with 8 bases lining up with TRBD2. CDR1 SGHTA and CDR2 FQGTGA come from the germline V gene. Losses at the gene ends were 5 bases for V and 0 bases for J; bases not matched to a gene: 7. The CDR3 has 16 residues. The CDR3 is CASSPGTSGSTDTQYF. The CDR3 DNA sequence: TGTGCCAGCAGCCCGGGAACTAGCGGAAGCACAGATACGCAGTATTTT.

V is TRBV28 and J is TRBJ1-5; D is possibly TRBD1 (6 bases). The ends were cut back, 6 bases at V and 3 bases at J, with 15 bases in the middle. Germline values: CDR1 MDHEN, CDR2 SYDVKM. The CDR3 is 15 residues long. The chain's CDR3 is CASRPLRGHNQPQHF. In DNA form, the CDR3 reads TGTGCCAGCAGACCTCTACGGGGGCACAATCAGCCCCAGCATTTT.

This chain connects TRBV5-4 to TRBJ2-4; TRBD1 agrees at 7 bases. This CDR3 has 12 residues. V gave up 4 bases and J gave up 9 bases; unmatched junction bases: 4. CDR1 and CDR2 (germline): SGHNT, YYREEE (reference sequence). The DNA for the CDR3 is TGTGCCAGCAGCGTGGGACAGACCATTCAGTACTTC. This encodes CASSVGQTIQYF. The whole variable domain, remainder taken from reference TRBV5-4 and TRBJ2-4, is ETGVTQSPTHLIKTRGQQVTLRCSSQSGHNTVSWYQQALGQGPQFIFQYYREEENGRGNFPPRFSGLQFPNYSSELNVNALELDDSALYLCASSVGQTIQYFGAGTRLSVL.

The chain couples TRBV6-5 to TRBJ1-6; a weak D match, TRBD1 (6 bases). Trimming cost V 3 bases and J 8 bases, with 11 bases left between them. CDR3 size: 14 residues. From germline, CDR1 is MNHEY and CDR2 SVGAGI. The CDR3 reads CASSYDRTDSPLHF. The CDR3 nucleotides read TGTGCCAGCAGTTATGACAGGACAGATTCACCCCTCCACTTT.

CDR3 nucleotides: TGTGCCAGCAGCTCCACTGACAGGGGGAATCAGCCCCAGCATTTT. Translation: CASSSTDRGNQPQHF. The genes are TRBV7-9 and TRBJ1-5; 9 nucleotides align to TRBD1. Germline CDR1 and CDR2: SEHNR and FQNEAQ (reference sequence). The CDR3 runs to 15 residues. V lost 4 bases to trimming and J lost 4 bases; unmatched junction nucleotides: 5.

This chain joins TRBV13 and TRBJ2-2, with D possibly matching TRBD1 (6 bases). Deletions cut 6 bases from V and 2 bases from J, with 13 bases between. The CDR3 loop spans 15 amino acids. The germline V gene encodes CDR1 PRHDT and CDR2 FYEKMQ (reference sequence). CDR3 nucleotides: TGTGCCAGCAGTAGAGGGGGAATAAACACCGGGGAGCTGTTTTTT. It is translated as CASSRGGINTGELFF.

In this sample, this clone turned up once. The chain couples TRBV11-2 to TRBJ1-1; TRBD1 might be the D (6 bases). This CDR3 contains 17 residues. The germline V gene encodes CDR1 SGHAT and CDR2 FQNNGV. V gave up 5 bases and J gave up 3 bases, with 22 bases separating them. The CDR3 loop reads CASSPGRGRRKDTEAFF. For the CDR3, the DNA is TGTGCCAGCAGCCCCGGACGGGGGCGCCGGAAGGACACTGAAGCTTTCTTT.

V gene TRBV30 combines with J gene TRBJ1-5; D is undetermined. The V end lost 3 bases, the J end lost 6 bases, and 12 bases lay between the germline ends. Germline V gives CDR1 GTSNPN, CDR2 SVGIG (reference sequence). CDR3 length: 13 residues. CDR3 amino acids: CAWSSDSGQPQHF. DNA for the CDR3: TGTGCCTGGAGCTCCGATTCCGGTCAGCCCCAGCATTTT.

The V gene is TRBV7-2, the J gene TRBJ1-5, with D perhaps matching TRBD1 (5 bases). Germline loops: CDR1 SGHTA, CDR2 FQGNSA. The CDR3 contains 15 residues. Trimming left V 5 bases short and J 7 bases short, with 18 bases between. The CDR3 region has the DNA TGTGCCAGCAGCGTAAGTTGGGACCCTGGGCAGCCCCAGCATTTT. This sequence encodes CASSVSWDPGQPQHF.

The genes are TRBV6-2 or TRBV6-3 and TRBJ2-3; D remains ambiguous. This CDR3 comprises 16 residues. Between the trimmed V and J ends, which lost 2 bases and 0 bases, there was a span of 12 bases. CDR1 and CDR2 (germline): MNHEY, SVGEGT. CDR3 in DNA: TGTGCCAGCAGTTACACCCTCGAGCGAAGCACAGATACGCAGTATTTT. Its protein product is CASSYTLERSTDTQYF.

Only one count was recorded for this clone. The chain has TRBV21-1 and TRBJ1-5; TRBD1 was called by the table and not checked on the DNA. TRBV21-1 is a known pseudogene. The CDR3 has 15 residues. CDR3 amino acids: CASSSGGRGRQPQHF. CDR3 sequence (DNA): TGTGCCAGCAGCTCGGGTGGCAGGGGGCGTCAGCCCCAGCATTTT.

V and J are TRBV7-3 and TRBJ1-6, with D uncertain. The germline V and J ends were trimmed by 3 bases and 7 bases, with 7 bases remaining between them. The CDR3 is 13 amino acids. Looked up from germline, CDR1 is SGHTA and CDR2 is FQGTGA. In DNA form, the CDR3 reads TGTGCCAGCAGCTTCGGGGAGAATTCACCCCTCCACTTT. Residues: CASSFGENSPLHF.

The gene calls are TRBV19 and TRBJ2-7; 9 nucleotides line up with TRBD1. The V segment lost 6 bases and the J segment 5 bases; nucleotides outside the gene matches: 5. The V gene's germline CDR1 is LNHDA and CDR2 SQIVND (reference sequence). The CDR3 has 13 amino acids. The DNA of the CDR3 is TGTGCCAGTAGGCGGACAGGGGACCACGAGCAGTACTTC. Translated, it gives CASRRTGDHEQYF.

J is TRBJ1-2 and V is TRBV30; the D gene is possibly TRBD1 (5 bases). The CDR3 runs to 12 residues. Germline values: CDR1 GTSNPN, CDR2 SVGIG (reference sequence). V was cut by 0 bases and J by 8 bases, with 10 bases left in between. The CDR3 region is CAWSVLGVGYTF. The DNA of the CDR3 is TGTGCCTGGAGTGTATTAGGGGTCGGCTACACCTTC.

The rearrangement links TRBV9 to TRBJ2-7; either TRBD1 or TRBD2 may fit D (7 bases each). The CDR3 has 15 residues. Germline loops: CDR1 SGDLS, CDR2 YYNGEE. The V and J ends lost 1 base and 4 bases respectively, with 15 bases between them. The DNA for the CDR3 is TGTGCCAGCAGCGTAACCTCAGGGGGGGCTTACGAGCAGTACTTC. Amino acids: CASSVTSGGAYEQYF.

The J gene is TRBJ1-3, the V gene TRBV19, with D perhaps TRBD1 (6 bases). Trimming left V 5 bases short and J 0 bases short, with 14 bases between. Germline V lookup: CDR1 LNHDA, CDR2 SQIVND (reference sequence). CDR3 length equals 16 residues. The CDR3: CASSAGGNPSGNTIYF. The DNA of the CDR3 is TGTGCCAGTAGTGCCGGGGGCAATCCCTCTGGAAACACCATATATTTT.

The CDR3 bases are TGTGCCAGCAGGGAGTGGGGTCAGCCCCAGCATTTT. Its protein product is CASREWGQPQHF. The V call is TRBV6-5, the J call TRBJ1-5; D is unclear. There are 12 residues in the CDR3. From germline, CDR1 is MNHEY and CDR2 SVGAGI. V was clipped by 6 bases and J by 6 bases, with 9 bases between them.

V usage is TRBV3-1 (or the pseudogene TRBV3-2) and J usage is TRBJ2-2; D gene unclear. The CDR3 totals 13 residues. V dropped 2 bases and J dropped 5 bases, with 6 bases sitting between them. Germline-derived CDR1 and CDR2 are LGHDT and YNNKEL (reference sequence). CDR3 bases: TGTGCCAGCAGCCAACGAGCTACCGGGGAGCTGTTTTTT. This sequence encodes CASSQRATGELFF.

V usage is TRBV10-1 and J usage is TRBJ2-1; 7 nucleotides line up with TRBD2. The CDR3 spans 16 residues. J lost 3 bases, V lost 2 bases, and 7 bases had no gene match. Germline-derived CDR1 and CDR2 are WNHNN and SYGVQD (reference sequence). The CDR3: CASSEEGRTSYNEQFF. Here the CDR3 DNA reads TGCGCCAGCAGTGAGGAAGGGCGGACTAGCTACAATGAGCAGTTCTTC.